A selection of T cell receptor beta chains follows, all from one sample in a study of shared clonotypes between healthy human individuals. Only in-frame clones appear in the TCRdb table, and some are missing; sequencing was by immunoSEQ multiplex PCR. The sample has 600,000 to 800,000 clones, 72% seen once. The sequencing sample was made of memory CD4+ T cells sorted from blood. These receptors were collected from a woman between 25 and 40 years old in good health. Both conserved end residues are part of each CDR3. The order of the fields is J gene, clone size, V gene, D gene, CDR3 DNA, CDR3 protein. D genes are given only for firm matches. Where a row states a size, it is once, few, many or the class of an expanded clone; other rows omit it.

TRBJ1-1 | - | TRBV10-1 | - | TGCGCCAGCACCCCTGGAGACGTCACTGAAGCTTTCTTT | CASTPGDVTEAFF
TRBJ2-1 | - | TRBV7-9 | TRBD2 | TGTGCCAGCAGAATAGTCATGTCTAGCGGGAGAAATGAGCAGTTCTTC | CASRIVMSSGRNEQFF
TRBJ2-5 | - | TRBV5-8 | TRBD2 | TGTGCCAGCAGCTCTGGGGGTAGCGGGAGAACCCAAGAGACCCAGTACTTC | CASSSGGSGRTQETQYF
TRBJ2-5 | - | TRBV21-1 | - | TGTGCCAGCAGCAAGGGGAAGATTGGAGAGACCCAGTACTTC | CASSKGKIGETQYF
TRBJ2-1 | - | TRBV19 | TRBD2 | TGTGCCAGTAGTTCGCCCCCCCTAGCGGGAGGTAGTTACAATGAGCAGTTCTTC | CASSSPPLAGGSYNEQFF
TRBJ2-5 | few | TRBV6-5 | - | TGTGCCAGCAGCGTCCCCGCGGGGACCCAGTACTTC | CASSVPAGTQYF
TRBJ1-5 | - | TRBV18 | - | TGTGCCAGCTCACCGAATCAGCCCCAGCATTTT | CASSPNQPQHF
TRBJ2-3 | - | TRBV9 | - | TGTGCCAGCAGCCTACCGACGAGCGGTACGCAGTATTTT | CASSLPTSGTQYF
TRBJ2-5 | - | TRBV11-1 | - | TGTGCCAGCAGCCCCAAAGTCGGGCTACTCCAAGAGACCCAGTACTTC | CASSPKVGLLQETQYF
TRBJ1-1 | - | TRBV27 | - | TGTGCCAGCAGGGGGGAGGGCTGGAACACTGAAGCTTTCTTT | CASRGEGWNTEAFF
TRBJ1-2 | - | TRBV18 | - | TGTGCCAGCTCACCACTCGGACGGGGGGTGAACTATGGCTACACCTTC | CASSPLGRGVNYGYTF
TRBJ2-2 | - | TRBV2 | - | TGTGCCAGCAGTGTGAACGGCGACACCGGGGAGCTGTTTTTT | CASSVNGDTGELFF
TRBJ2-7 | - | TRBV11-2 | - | TGTGCCAGCAGCTTCAACACAGGGATCTACGAGCAGTACTTC | CASSFNTGIYEQYF
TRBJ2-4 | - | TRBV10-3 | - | TGTGCCATCAGTGAAGGGGGGAGACGGTCCAAAAACATTCAGTACTTC | CAISEGGRRSKNIQYF
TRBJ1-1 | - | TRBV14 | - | TGTGCCAGCAGCCAACTACGGGCTGCTGAAGCTTTCTTT | CASSQLRAAEAFF
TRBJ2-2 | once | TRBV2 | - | TGTGCCAGCAGTGAATTTGTCGGCTCGAACACCGGGGAGCTGTTTTTT | CASSEFVGSNTGELFF
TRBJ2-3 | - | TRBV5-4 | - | TGTGCCAGCAGCTTCCCACTAGGAGAGGCAGATACGCAGTATTTT | CASSFPLGEADTQYF
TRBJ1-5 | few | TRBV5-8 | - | TGTGCCAGCAGCTTTTCGGGTGGGTCTGGCAATCAGCCCCAGCATTTT | CASSFSGGSGNQPQHF
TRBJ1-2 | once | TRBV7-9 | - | TGTGCCAGCAGCTTCGTAGGGGCGAATGATGGCTTGGCTGGCTACACCTTC | CASSFVGANDGLAGYTF
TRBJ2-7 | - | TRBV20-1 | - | TGCAGTGCTTCGGGCCACTACGAGCAGTACTTC | CSASGHYEQYF
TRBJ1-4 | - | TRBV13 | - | TGTGCCAGCAGCTTAGGCCGAGAACAGGGAGGGGAAAAACTGTTTTTT | CASSLGREQGGEKLFF
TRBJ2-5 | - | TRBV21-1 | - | TGTGCCAGCAGCAAGGGGGGGGTCCAAGAGACCCAGTACTTC | CASSKGGVQETQYF
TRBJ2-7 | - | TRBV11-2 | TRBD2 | TGTGCCAGCAGCTTAGCGCAGGGACTAGCGGGAGGTTCCTACGAGCAGTACTTC | CASSLAQGLAGGSYEQYF
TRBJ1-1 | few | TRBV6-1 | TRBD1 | TGTGCCAGCAGGACAGGGGGCGAAGTCACTGAAGCTTTCTTT | CASRTGGEVTEAFF
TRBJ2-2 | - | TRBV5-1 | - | TGCGCCAGCAGCTTTTTCGTCGGGGAGCTGTTTTTT | CASSFFVGELFF
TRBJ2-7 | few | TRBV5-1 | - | TGCGCCAGCAGCTTGGCAGGGGCCTTCTACGAGCAGTACTTC | CASSLAGAFYEQYF
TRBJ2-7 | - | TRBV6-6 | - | TGTGCCAGCAGTTACTCCCGGGACGGAGCCTACGAGCAGTACTTC | CASSYSRDGAYEQYF
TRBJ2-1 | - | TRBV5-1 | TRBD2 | TGCGCCAGCAGCTTTTCTAGCGGTGGATACAATGAGCAGTTCTTC | CASSFSSGGYNEQFF
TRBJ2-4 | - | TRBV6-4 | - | TGTGCCAGCAGTGAACCTCTAGCGCTAGCCAAAAACATTCAGTACTTC | CASSEPLALAKNIQYF
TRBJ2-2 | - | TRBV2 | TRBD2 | TGTGCCAGCAGTTTGCTAGCGGGAGTACCCGGGGAGCTGTTTTTT | CASSLLAGVPGELFF
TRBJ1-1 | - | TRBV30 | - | TGTGCCTGGAGCCTCAATGCTAGGGGCACTGAAGCTTTCTTT | CAWSLNARGTEAFF
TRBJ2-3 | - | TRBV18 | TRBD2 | TGTGCCAGCTCACCACCTACTAGCGGGAGCACAGATACGCAGTATTTT | CASSPPTSGSTDTQYF
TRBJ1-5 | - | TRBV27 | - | TGTGCCAGCAGTACAGGTTATCAGCCCCAGCATTTT | CASSTGYQPQHF
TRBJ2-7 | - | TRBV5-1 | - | TGCGCCAGCAGCAGCCAGGATTCGGGGGAGCAGTACTTC | CASSSQDSGEQYF
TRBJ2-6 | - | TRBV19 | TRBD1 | TGTGCCAGTAGCGGACAGGGGGCCTCTGGGGCCAACGTCCTGACTTTC | CASSGQGASGANVLTF
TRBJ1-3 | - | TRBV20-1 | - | TGCAGTGCGTCCTCAGAAAACACCATATATTTT | CSASSENTIYF
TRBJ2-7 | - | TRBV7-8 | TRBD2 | TGTGCCAGCAGCTTAGTGTTCTGGGATACTAGCGGGAGTGGAGAGCAGTACTTC | CASSLVFWDTSGSGEQYF
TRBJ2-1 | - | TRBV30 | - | TGTGCCTGGAGTCAAATGACTCTATTTGAGCAGTTCTTC | CAWSQMTLFEQFF
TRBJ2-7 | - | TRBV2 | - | TGTGCCAGCAGTCTGTCCCCCTACGAGCAGTACTTC | CASSLSPYEQYF
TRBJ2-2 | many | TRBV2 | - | TGTGCCAGCAAGGGGGGCGCGAACACCGGGGAGCTGTTTTTT | CASKGGANTGELFF
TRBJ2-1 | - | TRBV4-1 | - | TGCGCCAGCAGCCAAGAGGTCTACAATGAGCAGTTCTTC | CASSQEVYNEQFF
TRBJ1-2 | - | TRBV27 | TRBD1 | TGTGCCAGCAGTAAACAGGGACAGAACTATGGCTACACCTTC | CASSKQGQNYGYTF
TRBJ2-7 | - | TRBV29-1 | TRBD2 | TGCAGCGTTGAAGGGGAGGGGAGGGAGCAGTACTTC | CSVEGEGREQYF
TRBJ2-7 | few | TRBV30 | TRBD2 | TGTGCCTGGAGTGTGGCACTAGCGGGGGGCTACGAGCAGTACTTC | CAWSVALAGGYEQYF
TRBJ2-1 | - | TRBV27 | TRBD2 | TGTGCCAGCAGTCGGCGGGAGGGCCGAGGCGGTGAGCAGTTCTTC | CASSRREGRGGEQFF
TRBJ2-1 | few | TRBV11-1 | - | TGTGCCAGCAGCTTAGAAGGGGAGCAGTTCTTC | CASSLEGEQFF
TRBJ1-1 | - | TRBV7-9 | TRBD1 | TGTGCCAGCAATCCGGGACAGGGGAGGAACACTGAAGCTTTCTTT | CASNPGQGRNTEAFF
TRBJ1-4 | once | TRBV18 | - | TGTGCCAGCTCACCACCGGGGAGGGCTGGGGAAAAACTGTTTTTT | CASSPPGRAGEKLFF
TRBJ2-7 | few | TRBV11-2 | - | TGTGCCAGCAGCTTAGCGGACAGAGAGCAGTACTTC | CASSLADREQYF
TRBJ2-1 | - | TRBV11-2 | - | TGTGCCAGCAGCCCTCAGGTAGGGTTAGCAACCCCAGGGAGCGGGCAGTTCTTC | CASSPQVGLATPGSGQFF
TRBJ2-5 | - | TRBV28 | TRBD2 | TGTGCCAGCCGACGACTAGCCCGCTCAAAATGGGAGACCCAGTACTTC | CASRRLARSKWETQYF
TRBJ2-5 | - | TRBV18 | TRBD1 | TGTGCCAGCTCACTCGAGGGACAGTCGAAAGAGACCCAGTACTTC | CASSLEGQSKETQYF
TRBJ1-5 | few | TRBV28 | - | TGTGCCAGCAGGGTACAGGGTAGAGATCAGCCCCAGCATTTT | CASRVQGRDQPQHF
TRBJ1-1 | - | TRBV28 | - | TGTGCCAGCAGTTTACGCAGGGAAGCTTTCTTT | CASSLRREAFF
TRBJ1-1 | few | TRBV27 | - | TGTGCCAGCAGTTTAAGGGTTAGTACTGAAGCTTTCTTT | CASSLRVSTEAFF